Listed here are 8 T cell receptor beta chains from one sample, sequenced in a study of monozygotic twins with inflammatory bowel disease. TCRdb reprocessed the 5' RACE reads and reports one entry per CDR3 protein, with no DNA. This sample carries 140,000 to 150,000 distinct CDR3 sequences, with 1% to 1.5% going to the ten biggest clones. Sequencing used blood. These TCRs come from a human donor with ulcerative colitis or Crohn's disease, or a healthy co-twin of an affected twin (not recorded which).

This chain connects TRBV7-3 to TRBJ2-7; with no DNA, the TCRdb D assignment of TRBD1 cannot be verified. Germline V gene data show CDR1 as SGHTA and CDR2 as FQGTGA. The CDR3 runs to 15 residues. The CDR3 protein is CASSSGPGPIYEQYF.

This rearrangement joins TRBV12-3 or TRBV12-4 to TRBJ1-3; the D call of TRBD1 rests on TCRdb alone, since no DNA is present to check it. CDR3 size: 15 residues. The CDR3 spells CASSLGTVSGNTIYF.

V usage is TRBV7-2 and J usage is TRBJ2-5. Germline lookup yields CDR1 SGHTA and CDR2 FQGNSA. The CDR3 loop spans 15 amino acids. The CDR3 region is CASSLFQTLQETQYF.

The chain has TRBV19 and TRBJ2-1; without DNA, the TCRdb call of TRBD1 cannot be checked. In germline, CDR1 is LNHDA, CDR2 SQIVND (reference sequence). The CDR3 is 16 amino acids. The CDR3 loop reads CASSTLRDRSDNEQFF.

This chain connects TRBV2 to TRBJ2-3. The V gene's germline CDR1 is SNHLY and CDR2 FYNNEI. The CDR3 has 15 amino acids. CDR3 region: CASSRLWVGTDTQYF.

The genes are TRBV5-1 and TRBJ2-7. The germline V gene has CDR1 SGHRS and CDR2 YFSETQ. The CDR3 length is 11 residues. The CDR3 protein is CASSLEQKQYF.

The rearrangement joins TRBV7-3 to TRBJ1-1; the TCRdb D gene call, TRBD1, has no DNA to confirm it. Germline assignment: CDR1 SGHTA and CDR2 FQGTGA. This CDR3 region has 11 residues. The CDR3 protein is CASSGGTEAFF.

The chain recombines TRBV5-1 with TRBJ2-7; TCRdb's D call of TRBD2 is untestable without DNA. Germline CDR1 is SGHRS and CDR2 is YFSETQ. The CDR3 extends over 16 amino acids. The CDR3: CASSLSTVAGRYEQYF.